These 9 T cell receptor beta chains came from one sample sequenced in a study of OX40 agonist ivuxolimab in advanced cancers. The method behind the library was the immunoSEQ multiplex PCR assay. What TCRdb holds here is the immuneACCESS table cut down to in-frame rearrangements. Part of the clones is not present; checked against another copy, under half of the missing clones reflect an unresolved V gene, and the others are unexplained. The sample yields roughly 45,000 clones; about 93% were counted once. The ten largest clones take up over 6.5% of the sample. The sequences come from CD4+ or CD8+ T cells sorted from blood, collected in a trial of the OX40 agonist ivuxolimab. The receptors shown here come from an adult with an advanced solid tumor such as melanoma, head and neck, liver or kidney cancer.

The CDR3 is CASSLYAGTDTQYF. The CDR3 DNA is TGTGCCAGCAGTTTATATGCCGGCACAGATACGCAGTATTTT. This rearrangement joins TRBV27 to TRBJ2-3; the D is unclear. From germline, CDR1 is MNHEY and CDR2 SMNVEV (reference sequence). The CDR3 spans 14 residues. The V and J ends lost 1 base and 1 base respectively, with 6 bases between them.

This chain joins TRBV4-1 and TRBJ1-5; 9 bases are a match to TRBD1. J was trimmed by 4 bases and V by 3 bases; bases with no gene match: 4. From germline, CDR1 is MGHRA and CDR2 YSYEKL. The CDR3 runs 15 residues. The DNA of the CDR3 is TGCGCCAGCAGCCAGGGACAGGGAGATAATCAGCCCCAGCATTTT. It is translated as CASSQGQGDNQPQHF.

The CDR3 protein is CASSVSGTGDHQPQHF. The CDR3 bases are TGTGCCAGCAGCGTCTCCGGGACAGGGGACCATCAGCCCCAGCATTTT. V gene TRBV13 combines with J gene TRBJ1-5, with 10 bases lining up with TRBD1. The V and J ends lost 5 bases and 5 bases, in that order; junction bases with no gene match: 9. The germline gives CDR1 PRHDT, CDR2 FYEKMQ (reference sequence). The CDR3 sequence is 16 residues long.

Notes on this clone: Other DNA sequences in the same sample also yield this CDR3. The V and J genes are TRBV28 and TRBJ1-1; no clear D gene. The CDR3 contains 13 residues. Germline CDR1 MDHEN, CDR2 SYDVKM. Deletions cut 5 bases from V and 1 base from J, with 8 bases between. The CDR3 sequence: CASSLGQNTEAFF. The DNA of the CDR3 is TGTGCCAGCAGTCTCGGCCAGAACACTGAAGCTTTCTTT.

The V call is TRBV6-5, the J call TRBJ2-7; 12 bases align to TRBD2. The junction had 4 bases not matched to a gene; V was cut back by 5 bases and J by 2 bases. This CDR3 is 15 amino acids long. The germline CDR1 and CDR2 sequences are MNHEY and SVGAGI. The CDR3 region is CASSRLAGEPYEQYV. The CDR3 DNA reads as TGTGCCAGCAGTCGACTAGCGGGGGAGCCCTACGAGCAGTACGTC.

The table lists this clone with a count of one. The rearrangement links TRBV6-5 to TRBJ2-1, with 8 bases that match TRBD1. The germline V gene has CDR1 MNHEY and CDR2 SVGAGI. V was clipped by 6 bases and J by 2 bases; unmatched bases: 6. This CDR3 is 15 amino acids long. The CDR3 DNA reads as TGTGCCAGCAGCTACCAGGGGGCACCCTACAATGAGCAGTTCTTC. It encodes CASSYQGAPYNEQFF.

This chain connects TRBV6-5 to TRBJ2-3; TRBD2 is a possible D gene (6 bases). CDR3 length: 16 residues. The germline gives CDR1 MNHEY, CDR2 SVGAGI. The V gene lost 2 bases and the J gene lost 3 bases, with 15 bases spanning the gap. CDR3 residues: CASSYGGTHLTDTQYF. The CDR3 DNA sequence: TGTGCCAGCAGTTACGGGGGGACCCACCTGACAGATACGCAGTATTTT.

V gene TRBV5-1 combines with J gene TRBJ2-3, with 16 bases lining up with TRBD2. Looked up from germline, CDR1 is SGHRS and CDR2 is YFSETQ. There are 18 residues in the CDR3. The V and J ends lost 4 bases and 3 bases, in that order; junction bases with no gene match: 8. The CDR3 DNA reads as TGCGCCAGCAGCGGGCCGGGACTAGCGGGGGGGCGTACAGATACGCAGTATTTT. Protein sequence: CASSGPGLAGGRTDTQYF.

This chain uses TRBV6-5 with TRBJ1-1; TRBD1 aligns across 7 bases. With 5 bases clipped from V and 7 bases from J, the junction kept 7 bases outside the gene matches. The CDR3 sequence is 13 residues long. Per germline, CDR1 MNHEY and CDR2 SVGAGI. CDR3 bases: TGTGCCAGCAGTCTACAGGGGAGGGGTGAAGCTTTCTTT. Amino acid sequence: CASSLQGRGEAFF.